This paragraph reports one T cell receptor (beta chain). This sample is drawn from a study of blood T cell repertoires in COVID-19. Overall study: There were acute and convalescent COVID-19 samples, and they came from the United States, Italy and Spain.

In the authors' methods: Reference gene primer amplification in the assay estimated nucleated cell counts. TCRdb's table, derived via immunoSEQ multiplex PCR, lists solely in-frame clones and lacks some. The D gene and trimming were derived from the DNA, and the V and J assignments and clone size from that table. Among approximately 320,000 clones listed, roughly 87% were seen once. The CDR3 extends over 12 amino acids. The junction had 3 bases not matched to a gene; V was cut back by 5 bases and J by 8 bases. Germline lookup yields CDR1 SEHNR and CDR2 FQNEAQ (reference sequence). The sample was PBMCs or T cells enriched from blood (not recorded which). V and J are TRBV7-9 and TRBJ1-2; 9 nucleotides match TRBD1. This sequence was found in a woman aged 18-29 years who had recovered from COVID-19. CDR3 loop: CASSEGQGGYTF. The CDR3 DNA sequence: TGTGCCAGCAGCGAGGGACAGGGAGGCTACACCTTC.